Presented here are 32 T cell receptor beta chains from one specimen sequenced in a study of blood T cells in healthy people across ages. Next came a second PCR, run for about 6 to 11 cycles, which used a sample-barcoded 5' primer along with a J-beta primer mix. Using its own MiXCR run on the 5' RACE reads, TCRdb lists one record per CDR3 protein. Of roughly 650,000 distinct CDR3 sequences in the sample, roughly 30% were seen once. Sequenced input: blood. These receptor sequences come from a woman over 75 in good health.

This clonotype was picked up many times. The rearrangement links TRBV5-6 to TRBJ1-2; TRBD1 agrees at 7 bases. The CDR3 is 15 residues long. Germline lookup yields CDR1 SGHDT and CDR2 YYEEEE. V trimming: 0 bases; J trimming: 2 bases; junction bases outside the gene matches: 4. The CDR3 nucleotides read TGTGCCAGCAGCTTGGTGGGACAGCTAAACTATGGCTACACCTTC. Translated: CASSLVGQLNYGYTF.

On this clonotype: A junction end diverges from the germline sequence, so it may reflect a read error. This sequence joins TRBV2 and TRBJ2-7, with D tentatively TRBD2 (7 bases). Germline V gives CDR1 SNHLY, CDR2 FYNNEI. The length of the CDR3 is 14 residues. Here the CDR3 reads CAGSMGGAAYEQYF. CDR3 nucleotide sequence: TGTGCCGGCAGTATGGGGGGGGCCGCCTACGAGCAGTACTTC.

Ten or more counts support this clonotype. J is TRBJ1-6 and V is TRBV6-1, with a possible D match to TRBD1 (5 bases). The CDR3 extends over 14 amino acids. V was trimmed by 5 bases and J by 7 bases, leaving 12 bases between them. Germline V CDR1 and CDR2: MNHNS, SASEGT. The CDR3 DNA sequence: TGTGCCAGCAGTCCGGCAGGGTTCAATTCACCCCTCCACTTT. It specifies CASSPAGFNSPLHF.

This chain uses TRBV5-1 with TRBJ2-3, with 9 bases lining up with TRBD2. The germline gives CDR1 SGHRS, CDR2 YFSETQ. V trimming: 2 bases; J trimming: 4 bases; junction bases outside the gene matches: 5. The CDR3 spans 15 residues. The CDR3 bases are TGCGCCAGCAGCTTAGCGGGAGGCTTTCCAGATACGCAGTATTTT. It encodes CASSLAGGFPDTQYF. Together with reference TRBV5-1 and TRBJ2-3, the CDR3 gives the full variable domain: KAGVTQTPRYLIKTRGQQVTLSCSPISGHRSVSWYQQTPGQGLQFLFEYFSETQRNKGNFPGRFSGRQFSNSRSEMNVSTLELGDSALYLCASSLAGGFPDTQYFGPGTRLTVL.

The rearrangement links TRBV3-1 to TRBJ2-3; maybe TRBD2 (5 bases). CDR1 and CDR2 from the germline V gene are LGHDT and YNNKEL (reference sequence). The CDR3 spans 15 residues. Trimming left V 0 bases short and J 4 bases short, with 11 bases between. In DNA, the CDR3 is TGTGCCAGCAGCCAAGATGGAGCGAGGGCAGATACGCAGTATTTT. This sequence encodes CASSQDGARADTQYF.

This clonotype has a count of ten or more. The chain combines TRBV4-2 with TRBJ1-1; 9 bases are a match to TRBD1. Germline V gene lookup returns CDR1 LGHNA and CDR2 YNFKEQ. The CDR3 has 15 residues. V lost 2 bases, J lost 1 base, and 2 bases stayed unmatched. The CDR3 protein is CASSQRQGGNTEAFF. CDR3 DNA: TGTGCCAGCAGCCAACGACAGGGGGGGAACACTGAAGCTTTCTTT.

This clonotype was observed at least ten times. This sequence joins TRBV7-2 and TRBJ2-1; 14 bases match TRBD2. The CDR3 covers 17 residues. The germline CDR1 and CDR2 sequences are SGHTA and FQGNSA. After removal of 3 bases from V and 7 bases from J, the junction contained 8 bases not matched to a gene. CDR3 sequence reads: CASSFYAGTSGGNEQFF. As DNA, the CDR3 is TGTGCCAGCAGCTTTTATGCCGGGACTAGCGGGGGTAATGAGCAGTTCTTC.

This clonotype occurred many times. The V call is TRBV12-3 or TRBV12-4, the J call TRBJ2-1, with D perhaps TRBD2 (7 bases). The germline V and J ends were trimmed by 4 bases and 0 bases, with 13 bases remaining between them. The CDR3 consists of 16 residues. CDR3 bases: TGTGCCAGCAGTTCCCCGAGGGGGGGCTCCTACAATGAGCAGTTCTTC. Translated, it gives CASSSPRGGSYNEQFF.

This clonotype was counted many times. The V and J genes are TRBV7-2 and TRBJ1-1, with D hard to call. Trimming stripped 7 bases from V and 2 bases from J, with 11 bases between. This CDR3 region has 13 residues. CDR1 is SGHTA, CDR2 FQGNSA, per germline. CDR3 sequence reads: CASIKMINTEAFF. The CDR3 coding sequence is TGTGCCAGCATAAAAATGATAAACACTGAAGCTTTCTTT.

CDR3 loop: CASSALSSGQGEKLFF. CDR3 coding DNA: TGTGCCAGCAGCGCCTTATCATCGGGACAGGGCGAAAAACTGTTTTTT. The chain carries TRBV9 and TRBJ1-4, with 9 nucleotides matching TRBD1. Unmatched junction bases numbered 11, after V lost 3 bases and J lost 8 bases. The CDR3 is made up of 16 amino acids. The V gene's germline CDR1 is SGDLS and CDR2 YYNGEE.

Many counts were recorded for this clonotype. The CDR3: CASSNRGAPTDTQYF. In DNA, the CDR3 is TGTGCCAGCAGTAACCGGGGGGCACCCACAGATACGCAGTATTTT. The chain employs TRBV27 and TRBJ2-3; the D gene is possibly TRBD2 (7 bases). In germline, CDR1 is MNHEY, CDR2 SMNVEV (reference sequence). The V end was cut by 5 bases, the J end by 2 bases, with 14 bases between. The length of the CDR3 is 15 residues.

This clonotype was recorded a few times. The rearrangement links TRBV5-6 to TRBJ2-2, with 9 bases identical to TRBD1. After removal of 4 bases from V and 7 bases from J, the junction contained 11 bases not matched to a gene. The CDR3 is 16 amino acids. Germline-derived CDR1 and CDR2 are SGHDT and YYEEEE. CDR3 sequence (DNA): TGTGCCAGCAGCCTTGGGGACAGGGCATCCATCGGGGAGCTGTTTTTT. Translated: CASSLGDRASIGELFF.

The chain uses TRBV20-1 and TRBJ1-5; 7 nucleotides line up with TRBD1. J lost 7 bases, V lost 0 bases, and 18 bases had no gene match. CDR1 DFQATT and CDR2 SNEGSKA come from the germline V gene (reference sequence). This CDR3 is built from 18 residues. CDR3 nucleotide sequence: TGCAGTGCTAGAGATATAGGCGGGAGGACAGGCTCTGAGCAGCCCCAGCATTTT. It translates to CSARDIGGRTGSEQPQHF.

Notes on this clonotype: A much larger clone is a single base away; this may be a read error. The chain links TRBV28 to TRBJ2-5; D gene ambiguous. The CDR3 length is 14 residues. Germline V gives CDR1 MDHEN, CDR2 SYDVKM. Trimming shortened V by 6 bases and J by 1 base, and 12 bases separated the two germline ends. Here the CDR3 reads CASRSLDCQETQYF. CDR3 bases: TGTGCCAGCAGATCCCTCGACTGCCAAGAGACCCAGTACTTC.

The CDR3 reads CSAGRDRKDTQYF. For the CDR3, the DNA is TGCAGTGCGGGCCGGGACAGGAAAGATACGCAGTATTTT. The J gene is TRBJ2-3, the V gene TRBV20-1, with 8 bases lining up with TRBD1. Trimming removed 6 bases from V and 5 bases from J; junction bases left unmatched: 7. The CDR3 has 13 amino acids. CDR1 is DFQATT and CDR2 is SNEGSKA in the germline V gene (reference sequence).

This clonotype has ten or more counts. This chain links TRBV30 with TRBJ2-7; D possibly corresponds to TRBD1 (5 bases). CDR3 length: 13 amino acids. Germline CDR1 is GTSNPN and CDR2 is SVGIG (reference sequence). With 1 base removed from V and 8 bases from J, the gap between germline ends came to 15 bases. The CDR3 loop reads CAWSGSTRQKQYF. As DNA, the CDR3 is TGTGCCTGGAGTGGATCTACCCGACAGAAGCAGTACTTC.

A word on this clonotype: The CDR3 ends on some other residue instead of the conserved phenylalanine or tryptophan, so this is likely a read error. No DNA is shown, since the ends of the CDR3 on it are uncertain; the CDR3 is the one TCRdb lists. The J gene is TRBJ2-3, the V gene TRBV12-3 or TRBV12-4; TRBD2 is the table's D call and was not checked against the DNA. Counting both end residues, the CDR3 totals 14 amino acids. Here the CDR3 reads CASSSRGFTDVQYS.

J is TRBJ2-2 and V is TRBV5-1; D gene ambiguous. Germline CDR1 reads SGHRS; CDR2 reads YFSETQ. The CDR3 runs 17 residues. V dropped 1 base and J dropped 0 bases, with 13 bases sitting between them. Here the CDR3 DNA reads TGCGCCAGCAGCTTGAATGCTTGGACGGCGAACACCGGGGAGCTGTTTTTT. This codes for CASSLNAWTANTGELFF.

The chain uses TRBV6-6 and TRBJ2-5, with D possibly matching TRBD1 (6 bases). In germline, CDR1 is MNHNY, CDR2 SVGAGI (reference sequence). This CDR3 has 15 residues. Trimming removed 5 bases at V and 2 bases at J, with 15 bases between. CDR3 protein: CASSGQNQGQETQYF. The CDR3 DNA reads TGTGCCAGCAGTGGACAAAACCAGGGGCAAGAGACCCAGTACTTC.

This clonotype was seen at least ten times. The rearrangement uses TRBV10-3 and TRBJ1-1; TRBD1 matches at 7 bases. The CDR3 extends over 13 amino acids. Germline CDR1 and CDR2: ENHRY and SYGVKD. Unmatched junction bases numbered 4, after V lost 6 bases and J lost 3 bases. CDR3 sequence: CAISIGTDTEAFF. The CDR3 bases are TGTGCCATCAGCATTGGGACAGACACTGAAGCTTTCTTT.

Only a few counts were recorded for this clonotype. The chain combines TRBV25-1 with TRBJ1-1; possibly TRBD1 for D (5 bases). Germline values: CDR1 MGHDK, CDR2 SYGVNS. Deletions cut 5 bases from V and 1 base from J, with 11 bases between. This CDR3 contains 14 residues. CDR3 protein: CASSHGTGNTEAFF. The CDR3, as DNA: TGTGCCAGCAGTCATGGGACGGGGAACACTGAAGCTTTCTTT.

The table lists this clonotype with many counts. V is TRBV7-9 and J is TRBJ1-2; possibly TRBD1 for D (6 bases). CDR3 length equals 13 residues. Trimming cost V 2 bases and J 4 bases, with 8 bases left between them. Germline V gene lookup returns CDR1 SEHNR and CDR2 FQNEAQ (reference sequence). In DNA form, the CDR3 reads TGTGCCAGCAGCTTACCAGGGGTCTATGGCTACACCTTC. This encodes CASSLPGVYGYTF.

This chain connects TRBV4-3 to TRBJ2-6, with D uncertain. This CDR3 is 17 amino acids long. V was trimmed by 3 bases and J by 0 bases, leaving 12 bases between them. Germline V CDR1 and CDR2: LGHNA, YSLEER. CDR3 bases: TGCGCCAGCAGCCAGGACCTTGTTAGCTCTGGGGCCAACGTCCTGACTTTC. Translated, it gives CASSQDLVSSGANVLTF.

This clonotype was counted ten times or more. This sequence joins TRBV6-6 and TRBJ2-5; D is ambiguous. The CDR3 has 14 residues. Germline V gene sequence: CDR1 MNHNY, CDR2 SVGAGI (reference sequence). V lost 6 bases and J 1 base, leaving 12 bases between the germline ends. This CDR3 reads CASSPWGAQETQYF. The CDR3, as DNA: TGTGCCAGCAGCCCGTGGGGTGCCCAAGAGACCCAGTACTTC.

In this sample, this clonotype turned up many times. The DNA for the CDR3 is TGTGCCAGCAGTGACTCCGGGGGGGGCACAGATACGCAGTATTTT. Protein sequence: CASSDSGGGTDTQYF. V usage is TRBV6-4 and J usage is TRBJ2-3, with TRBD2 identical over 8 bases. The CDR3 covers 15 residues. Losses at the gene ends were 0 bases for V and 1 base for J; bases not matched to a gene: 0. Germline V CDR1 and CDR2: MRHNA, SNTAGT.

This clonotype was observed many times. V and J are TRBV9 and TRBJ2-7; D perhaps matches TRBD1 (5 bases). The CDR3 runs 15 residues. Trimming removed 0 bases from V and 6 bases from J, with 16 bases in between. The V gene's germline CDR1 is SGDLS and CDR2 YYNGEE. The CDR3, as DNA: TGTGCCAGCAGCGTAGTAGGCAGGGATGGGGCCGAGCAGTACTTC. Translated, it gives CASSVVGRDGAEQYF.

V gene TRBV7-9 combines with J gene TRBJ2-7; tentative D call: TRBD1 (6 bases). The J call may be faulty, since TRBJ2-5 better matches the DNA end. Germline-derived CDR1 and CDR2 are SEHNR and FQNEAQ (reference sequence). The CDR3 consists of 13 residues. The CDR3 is CASTPGVLETQYF. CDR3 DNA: TGTGCCAGCACTCCAGGGGTTTTGGAGACCCAGTACTTC.

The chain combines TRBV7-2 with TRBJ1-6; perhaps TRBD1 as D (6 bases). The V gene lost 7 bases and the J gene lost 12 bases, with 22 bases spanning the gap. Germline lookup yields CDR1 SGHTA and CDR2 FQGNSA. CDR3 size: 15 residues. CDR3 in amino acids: CASNLGGTFRGPLHF. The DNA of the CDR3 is TGTGCCAGCAACCTTGGGGGGACATTTAGGGGACCCCTCCACTTT.

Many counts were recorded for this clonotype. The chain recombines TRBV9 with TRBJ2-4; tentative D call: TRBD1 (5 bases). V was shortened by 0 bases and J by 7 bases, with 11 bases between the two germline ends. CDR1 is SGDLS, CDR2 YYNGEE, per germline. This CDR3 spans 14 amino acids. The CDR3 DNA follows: TGTGCCAGCAGCGTAGGTCAGGGTAGGAACATTCAGTACTTC. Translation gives CASSVGQGRNIQYF.

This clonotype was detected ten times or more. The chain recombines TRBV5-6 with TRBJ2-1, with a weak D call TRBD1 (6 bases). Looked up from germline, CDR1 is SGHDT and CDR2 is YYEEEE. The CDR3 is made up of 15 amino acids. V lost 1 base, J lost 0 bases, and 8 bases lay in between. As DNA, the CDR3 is TGTGCCAGCAGCTTGTACAGGGCCTCCTACAATGAGCAGTTCTTC. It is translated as CASSLYRASYNEQFF.

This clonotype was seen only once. The DNA of the CDR3 is TGCAGCGTTGAGCCGACAGGGAGGAACTACAATGAGCAGTTCTTC. Amino acid sequence: CSVEPTGRNYNEQFF. The V call is TRBV29-1, the J call TRBJ2-1, with a weak D call TRBD1 (7 bases). CDR1 SQVTM and CDR2 ANQGSEA come from the germline V gene. The CDR3 contains 15 residues. V lost 3 bases to trimming and J lost 3 bases, with 15 bases between them.

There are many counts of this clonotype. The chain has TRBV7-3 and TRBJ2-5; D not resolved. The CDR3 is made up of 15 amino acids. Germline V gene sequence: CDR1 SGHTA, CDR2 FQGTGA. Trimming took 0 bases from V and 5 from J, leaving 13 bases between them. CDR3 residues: CASSLTANVGETQYF. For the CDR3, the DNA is TGTGCCAGCAGCTTAACGGCCAACGTAGGGGAGACCCAGTACTTC.